Listed below are T cell receptor beta chains from one sample, sequenced in a study of blood T cell repertoires in COVID-19. Sequencing was performed with immunoSEQ multiplex PCR; in TCRdb, only in-frame clones are kept and a portion is missing. The sample has more than 250,000 clones; 82% are singletons. Sequenced: PBMCs or T cells enriched from blood (not recorded which). The receptors were sampled from a man in his forties or fifties who had been exposed to COVID-19. CDR3s leave out the opening cysteine and the closing phenylalanine or tryptophan. The order of the fields is J gene, V gene, CDR3 protein.

J gene: TRBJ2-3
V gene: TRBV3-1/TRBV3-2
CDR3 protein: ASSQGPPDTQY

J gene: TRBJ2-7
V gene: TRBV24-1
CDR3 protein: AAPTDWEQY

J gene: TRBJ2-3
V gene: TRBV9
CDR3 protein: ASSVGTGGDTQY

J gene: TRBJ2-1
V gene: TRBV6-5
CDR3 protein: ASRLPGDEQF

J gene: TRBJ1-1
V gene: TRBV6-5
CDR3 protein: ASEAGQGIRMAF

J gene: TRBJ1-6
V gene: TRBV7-9
CDR3 protein: ASSSTGTDSPLH

J gene: TRBJ1-3
V gene: TRBV5-1
CDR3 protein: ASSSTADTIY

J gene: TRBJ1-1
V gene: TRBV12-5
CDR3 protein: ASELLGTAIRGNTEAF

J gene: TRBJ2-2
V gene: TRBV6-4
CDR3 protein: ASRGQGTGELF

J gene: TRBJ2-4
V gene: TRBV29-1
CDR3 protein: SVPGAGMLGQY

J gene: TRBJ2-5
V gene: TRBV5-1
CDR3 protein: ASSGEIRKETQY

J gene: TRBJ1-2
V gene: TRBV7-9
CDR3 protein: ASSPSGEGSFGYT

J gene: TRBJ1-5
V gene: TRBV6-5
CDR3 protein: ASSYSFGRGQPQH

J gene: TRBJ1-5
V gene: TRBV6-5
CDR3 protein: ASSLSGDQPQH

J gene: TRBJ2-7
V gene: TRBV5-1
CDR3 protein: ASSLSSPAGEYEQY

J gene: TRBJ1-5
V gene: TRBV19
CDR3 protein: VSSQGQYSNQPQH

J gene: TRBJ2-3
V gene: TRBV4-1
CDR3 protein: ASWTGIGDTQY

J gene: TRBJ1-5
V gene: TRBV7-9
CDR3 protein: ASSISQGGGWNQPQH

J gene: TRBJ1-4
V gene: TRBV19
CDR3 protein: ASSLVANEKLF

J gene: TRBJ1-1
V gene: TRBV19
CDR3 protein: ASDRGLNTEAF

J gene: TRBJ2-1
V gene: TRBV7-2
CDR3 protein: ASSSRRTRPSNEQF

J gene: TRBJ1-4
V gene: TRBV2
CDR3 protein: ASGRTGGSTNEKLF

J gene: TRBJ1-2
V gene: TRBV2
CDR3 protein: ASSDGLGYT

J gene: TRBJ2-3
V gene: TRBV4-1
CDR3 protein: ASSQDPPTSIKDTQY

J gene: TRBJ2-1
V gene: TRBV11-3
CDR3 protein: ASSLDAGDGNEQF

J gene: TRBJ2-5
V gene: TRBV4-1
CDR3 protein: APSRPGQGQETQY

J gene: TRBJ2-7
V gene: TRBV29-1
CDR3 protein: STGGGSSSYEQY

J gene: TRBJ1-2
V gene: TRBV5-4
CDR3 protein: ASSAAGRDHYGYT